Listed below are T cell receptor beta chains from one sample, sequenced in a study of glioma-infiltrating T cells. Using its own MiXCR run on the multiplex PCR reads, TCRdb lists one record per CDR3 protein. In the table there are around 93,000 distinct CDR3 sequences, approximately 40% of which are singletons. The sample consisted of glioma tissue, nonneoplastic brain tissue, or PBMCs (not recorded which). These TCRs come from a human donor with low-grade glioma or glioblastoma, undergoing nonglioma brain surgery, or in good health (not recorded which). Each CDR3 is given with its conserved first and last residue. D genes are given only for firm matches. Rows may omit the clone size; those that give it use once, few, many or a size class.

v_gene	abundance	d_gene	j_gene	len	CDR3aa	CDR3nt
TRBV6-2/TRBV6-3	NA	NA	TRBJ2-7	14	CASSYELRAYGQYF	TGTGCCAGCAGTTACGAGCTGAGGGCCTACGGGCAGTACTTC
TRBV6-6	NA	NA	TRBJ1-6	16	CASRYSSGFRNSPIHF	TGTGCCAGCAGGTACTCATCCGGATTCCGTAATTCACCCATCCACTTT
TRBV30	many	NA	TRBJ1-5	13	CAWSVPPNQPQHF	TGTGCCTGGAGTGTACCCCCGAATCAGCCCCAGCATTTT
TRBV27	many	NA	TRBJ1-2	15	CASSPDRFALYGYTF	TGTGCCAGCAGTCCCGACAGGTTCGCCTTGTATGGCTACACCTTC
TRBV29-1	NA	TRBD2	TRBJ2-1	16	CSVEWTSGRAPNKQFF	TGCAGCGTTGAATGGACTAGCGGGAGGGCGCCCAATAAGCAGTTCTTC
TRBV5-5	NA	NA	TRBJ1-1	14	CASSLGVSRTEAFF	TGTGCCAGCAGCTTGGGAGTCTCAAGGACTGAAGCTTTCTTT
TRBV9	few	NA	TRBJ2-7	15	CASSPQGEAFYEQYF	TGTGCCAGCAGCCCCCAAGGGGAGGCCTTTTACGAGCAGTACTTC
TRBV11-1	many	NA	TRBJ2-5	12	CASIGEQETQYF	TGTGCCAGCATCGGGGAGCAAGAGACCCAGTACTTC
TRBV7-2	many	NA	TRBJ2-4	13	CASSFGRSNIQYF	TGTGCCAGCAGCTTCGGGAGATCAAACATTCAGTACTTC
TRBV14	many	NA	TRBJ2-4	13	CASSLISSDIQYF	TGTGCCAGCAGCCTGATTAGCTCAGACATTCAGTACTTC